This TCR beta chain was recovered during a study of T cells in Graves' hyperthyroidism and ophthalmopathy. Diagnosis relied on clinical symptoms, serum thyroxine and TRAb, thyroid ultrasound and orbital computed tomography. This CDR3 is 14 amino acids long. The V and J ends lost 0 bases and 8 bases respectively, with 10 bases between them. Germline V gene lookup returns CDR1 MRHNA and CDR2 SNTAGT. RNA transcripts yielded amplified TCR beta CDR3 regions. A first-round RT-PCR of the TCR CDR3 used the HTBI primer set. MiXCR, run by TCRdb on the multiplex PCR reads, gives a single entry per CDR3 protein. The repertoire holds more than 300,000 distinct CDR3 sequences, with around 20% as singletons. On this clonotype itself: What it binds is not known.

Points from the study as a whole: Stable hyperthyroidism and ophthalmopathy were separated using 13 V-J signatures. Clonotypes that were expanded in thyroid above 0.001 mostly appeared in blood too.

V is TRBV6-4 and J is TRBJ1-4, with D unresolved. Sequencing used blood. The clonotype was recovered from a man aged 18 to 35 with Graves' ophthalmopathy. CDR3 protein: CASSDSLAGEKLFF. In DNA, the CDR3 is TGTGCCAGCAGTGACTCACTAGCTGGGGAAAAACTGTTTTTT.